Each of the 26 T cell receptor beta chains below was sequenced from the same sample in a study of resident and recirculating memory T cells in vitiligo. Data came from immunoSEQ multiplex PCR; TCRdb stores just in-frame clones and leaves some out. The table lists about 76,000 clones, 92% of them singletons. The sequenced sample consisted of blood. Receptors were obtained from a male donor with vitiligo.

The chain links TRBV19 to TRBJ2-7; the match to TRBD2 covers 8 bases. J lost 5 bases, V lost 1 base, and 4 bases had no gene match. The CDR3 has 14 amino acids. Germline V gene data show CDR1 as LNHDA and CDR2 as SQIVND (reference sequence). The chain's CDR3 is CASSIGPAGDEQYF. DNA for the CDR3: TGTGCCAGTAGTATAGGTCCAGCGGGAGACGAGCAGTACTTC.

The chain's CDR3 is CASSSSSGRWYEQYF. CDR3 DNA sequence: TGTGCCAGCAGTTCGAGTAGCGGGAGATGGTACGAGCAGTACTTC. The rearrangement uses TRBV27 and TRBJ2-7, with 9 bases aligning to TRBD2. CDR1 is MNHEY, CDR2 SMNVEV, per germline (reference sequence). The CDR3 runs to 15 residues. With V trimmed by 4 bases and J by 4 bases, 8 bases remained unmatched.

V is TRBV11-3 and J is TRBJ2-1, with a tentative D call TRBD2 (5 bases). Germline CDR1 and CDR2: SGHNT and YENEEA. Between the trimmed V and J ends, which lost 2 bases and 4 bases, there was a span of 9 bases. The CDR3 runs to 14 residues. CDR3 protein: CASSLPRGYNEQFF. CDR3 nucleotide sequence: TGTGCCAGCAGCTTACCCCGGGGATACAATGAGCAGTTCTTC.

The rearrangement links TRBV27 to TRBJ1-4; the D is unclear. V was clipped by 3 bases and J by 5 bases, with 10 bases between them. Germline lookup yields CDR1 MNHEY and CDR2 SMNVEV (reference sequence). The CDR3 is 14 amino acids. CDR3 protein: CASSFLATNEKLFF. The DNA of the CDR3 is TGTGCCAGCAGTTTCTTGGCCACCAATGAAAAACTGTTTTTT. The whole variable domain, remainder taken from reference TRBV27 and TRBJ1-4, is EAQVTQNPRYLITVTGKKLTVTCSQNMNHEYMSWYRQDPGLGLRQIYYSMNVEVTDKGDVPEGYKVSRKEKRNFPLILESPSPNQTSLYFCASSFLATNEKLFFGSGTQLSVL.

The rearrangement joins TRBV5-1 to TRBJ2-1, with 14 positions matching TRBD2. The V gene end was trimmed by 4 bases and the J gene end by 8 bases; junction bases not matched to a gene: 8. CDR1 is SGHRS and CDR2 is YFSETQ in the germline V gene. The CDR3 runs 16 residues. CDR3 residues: CASSPTTSGRGDEQFF. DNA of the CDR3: TGCGCCAGCAGCCCCACGACTAGCGGGAGGGGTGATGAGCAGTTCTTC.

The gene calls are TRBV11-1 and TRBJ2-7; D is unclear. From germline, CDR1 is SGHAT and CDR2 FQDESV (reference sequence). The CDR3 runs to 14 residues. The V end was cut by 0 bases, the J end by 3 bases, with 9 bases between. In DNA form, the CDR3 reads TGTGCCAGCAGCTTAGCCACAGCCTACTACGAGCAGTACTTC. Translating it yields CASSLATAYYEQYF.

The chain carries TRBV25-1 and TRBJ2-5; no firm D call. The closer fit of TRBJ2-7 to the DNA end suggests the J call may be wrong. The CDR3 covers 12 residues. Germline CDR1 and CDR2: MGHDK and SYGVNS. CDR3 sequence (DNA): TGTGCCAGCAGTGAACGCGGCTACGAGCAGTACTTC. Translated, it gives CASSERGYEQYF.

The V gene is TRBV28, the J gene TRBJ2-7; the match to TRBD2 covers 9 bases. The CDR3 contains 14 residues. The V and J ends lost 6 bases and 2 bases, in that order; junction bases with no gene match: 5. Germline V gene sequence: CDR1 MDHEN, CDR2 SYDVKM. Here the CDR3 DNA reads TGTGCCAGCAGCCTACTAGCGGGCACCTACGAGCAGTACTTC. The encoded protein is CASSLLAGTYEQYF.

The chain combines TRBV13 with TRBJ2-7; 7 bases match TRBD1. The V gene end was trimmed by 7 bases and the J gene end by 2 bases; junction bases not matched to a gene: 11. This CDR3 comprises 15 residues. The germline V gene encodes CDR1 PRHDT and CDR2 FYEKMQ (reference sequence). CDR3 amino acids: CASNWGMDRTYEQYF. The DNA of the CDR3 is TGTGCCAGCAATTGGGGGATGGACAGGACCTACGAGCAGTACTTC.

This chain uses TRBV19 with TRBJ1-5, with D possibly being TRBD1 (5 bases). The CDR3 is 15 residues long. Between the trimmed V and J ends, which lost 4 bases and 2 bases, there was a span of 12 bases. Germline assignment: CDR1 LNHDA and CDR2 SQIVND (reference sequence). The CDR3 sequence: CASSSFGGGNQPQHF. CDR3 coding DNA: TGTGCCAGTAGTAGTTTCGGGGGAGGCAATCAGCCCCAGCATTTT.

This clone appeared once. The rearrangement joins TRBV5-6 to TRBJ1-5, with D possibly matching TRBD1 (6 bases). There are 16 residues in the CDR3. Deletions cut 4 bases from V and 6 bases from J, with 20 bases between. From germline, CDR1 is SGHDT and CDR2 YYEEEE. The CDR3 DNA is TGTGCCAGCAGCCTACTGCGGGGGGCTCGAGGTCAGCCCCAGCATTTT. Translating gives CASSLLRGARGQPQHF.

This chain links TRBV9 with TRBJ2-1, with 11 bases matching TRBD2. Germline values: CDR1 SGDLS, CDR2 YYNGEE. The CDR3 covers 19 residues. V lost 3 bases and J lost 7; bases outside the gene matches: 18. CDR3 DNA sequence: TGTGCCAGCAGCGACCCCGGGGTAGCGGGAGGGCCGATCAGAAATGAGCAGTTCTTC. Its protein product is CASSDPGVAGGPIRNEQFF.

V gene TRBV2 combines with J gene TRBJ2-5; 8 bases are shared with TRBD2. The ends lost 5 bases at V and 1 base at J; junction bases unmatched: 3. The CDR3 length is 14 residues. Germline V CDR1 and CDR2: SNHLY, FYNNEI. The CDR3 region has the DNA TGTGCCAGCAGTATTACTAGCGGCCAAGAGACCCAGTACTTC. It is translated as CASSITSGQETQYF.

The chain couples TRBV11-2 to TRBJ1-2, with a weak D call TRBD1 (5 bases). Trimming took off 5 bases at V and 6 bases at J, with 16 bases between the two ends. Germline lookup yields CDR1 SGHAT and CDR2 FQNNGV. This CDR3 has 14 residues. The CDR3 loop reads CASSPWQGLDGYTF. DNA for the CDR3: TGTGCCAGCAGCCCCTGGCAGGGCTTAGATGGCTACACCTTC.

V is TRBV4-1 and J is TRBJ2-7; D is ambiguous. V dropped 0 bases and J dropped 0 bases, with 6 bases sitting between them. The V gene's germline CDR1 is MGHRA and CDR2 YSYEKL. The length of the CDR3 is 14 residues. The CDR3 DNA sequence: TGCGCCAGCAGCCAAGATCAGCGCTCCTACGAGCAGTACTTC. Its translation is CASSQDQRSYEQYF.

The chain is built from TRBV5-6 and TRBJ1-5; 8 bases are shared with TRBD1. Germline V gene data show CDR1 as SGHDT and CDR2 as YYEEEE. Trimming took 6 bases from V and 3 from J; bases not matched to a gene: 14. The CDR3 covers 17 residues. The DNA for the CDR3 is TGTGCCAGCACTTCTTCTAAGGACAGGGTATCCAATCAGCCCCAGCATTTT. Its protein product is CASTSSKDRVSNQPQHF.

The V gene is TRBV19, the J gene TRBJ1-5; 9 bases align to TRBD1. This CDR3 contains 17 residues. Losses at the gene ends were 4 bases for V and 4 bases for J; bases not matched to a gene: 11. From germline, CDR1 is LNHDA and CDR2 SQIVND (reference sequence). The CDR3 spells CASSKDRGGTFNQPQHF. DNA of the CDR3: TGTGCCAGTAGTAAGGACAGGGGTGGGACGTTTAATCAGCCCCAGCATTTT.

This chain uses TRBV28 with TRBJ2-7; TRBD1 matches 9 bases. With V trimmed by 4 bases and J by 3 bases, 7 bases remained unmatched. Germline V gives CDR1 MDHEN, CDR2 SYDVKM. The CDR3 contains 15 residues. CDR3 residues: CASSSGGTGLYEQYF. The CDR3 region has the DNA TGTGCCAGCAGTTCAGGGGGGACAGGGCTCTACGAGCAGTACTTC. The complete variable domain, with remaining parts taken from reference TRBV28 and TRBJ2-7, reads DVKVTQSSRYLVKRTGEKVFLECVQDMDHENMFWYRQDPGLGLRLIYFSYDVKMKEKGDIPEGYSVSREKKERFSLILESASTNQTSMYLCASSSGGTGLYEQYFGPGTRLTVT.

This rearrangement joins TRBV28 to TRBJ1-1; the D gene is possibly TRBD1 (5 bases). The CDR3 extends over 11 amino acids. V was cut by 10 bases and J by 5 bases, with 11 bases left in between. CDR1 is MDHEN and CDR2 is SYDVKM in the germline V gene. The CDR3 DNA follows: TGTGCCATCTGGGGGGGAACTGAAGCTTTCTTT. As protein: CAIWGGTEAFF.

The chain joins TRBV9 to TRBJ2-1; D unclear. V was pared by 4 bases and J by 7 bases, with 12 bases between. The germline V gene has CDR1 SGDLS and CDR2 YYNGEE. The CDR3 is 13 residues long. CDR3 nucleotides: TGTGCCAGCAGCTTTGGCCTCTGGAATGAGCAGTTCTTC. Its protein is CASSFGLWNEQFF.

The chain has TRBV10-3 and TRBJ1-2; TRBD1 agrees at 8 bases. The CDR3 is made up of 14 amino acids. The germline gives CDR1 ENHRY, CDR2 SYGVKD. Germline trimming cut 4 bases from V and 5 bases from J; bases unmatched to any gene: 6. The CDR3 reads CAISADRVGYGYTF. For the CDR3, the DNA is TGTGCCATCAGTGCGGACAGGGTTGGGTATGGCTACACCTTC.

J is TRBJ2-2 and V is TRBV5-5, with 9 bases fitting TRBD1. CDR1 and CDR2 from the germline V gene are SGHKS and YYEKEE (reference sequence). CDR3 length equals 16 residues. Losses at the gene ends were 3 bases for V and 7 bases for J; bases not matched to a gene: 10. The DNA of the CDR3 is TGTGCCAGCAGCTGGACGCCACAGGGGGCGAACGGGGAGCTGTTTTTT. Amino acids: CASSWTPQGANGELFF.

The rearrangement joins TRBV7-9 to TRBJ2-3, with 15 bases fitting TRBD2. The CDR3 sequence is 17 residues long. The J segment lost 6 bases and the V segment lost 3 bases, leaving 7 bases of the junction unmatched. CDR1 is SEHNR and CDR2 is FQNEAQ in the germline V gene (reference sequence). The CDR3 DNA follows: TGTGCCAGCAGCTTCGGTGGACTAGCGGGAGGGCGGGATACGCAGTATTTT. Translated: CASSFGGLAGGRDTQYF.

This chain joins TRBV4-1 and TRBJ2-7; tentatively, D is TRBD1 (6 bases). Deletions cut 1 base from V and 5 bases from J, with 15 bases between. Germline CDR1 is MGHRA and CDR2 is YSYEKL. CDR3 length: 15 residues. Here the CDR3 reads CASSQVQGWKDEQYF. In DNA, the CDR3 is TGCGCCAGCAGCCAAGTACAGGGTTGGAAAGACGAGCAGTACTTC.

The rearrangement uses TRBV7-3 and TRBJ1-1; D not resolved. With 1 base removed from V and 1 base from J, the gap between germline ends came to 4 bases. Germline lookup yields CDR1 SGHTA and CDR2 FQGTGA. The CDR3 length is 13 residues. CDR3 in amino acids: CASSLNQNTEAFF. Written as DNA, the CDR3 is TGTGCCAGCAGCTTAAATCAGAACACTGAAGCTTTCTTT.

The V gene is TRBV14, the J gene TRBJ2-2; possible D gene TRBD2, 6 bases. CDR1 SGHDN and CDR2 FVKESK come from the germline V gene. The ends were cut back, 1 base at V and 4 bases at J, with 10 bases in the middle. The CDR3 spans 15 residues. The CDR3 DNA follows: TGTGCCAGCAGCCAAGGCGGGGAGAGCACCGGGGAGCTGTTTTTT. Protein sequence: CASSQGGESTGELFF.